Shown below are 2 T cell receptor beta chains from a single sample sequenced in a study of control samples from healthy donors and cancer patients. Some clones are missing from TCRdb's copy, which holds only in-frame ones; the method was immunoSEQ multiplex PCR. Here the sample spans fewer than 100,000 clones, around 82% being singletons. The sequenced sample was blood. These receptors originate from a man aged 60 to 69 in good health.

The gene calls are TRBV5-1 and TRBJ2-5, with D tentatively TRBD2 (6 bases). V dropped 2 bases and J dropped 4 bases, with 9 bases sitting between them. The V gene's germline CDR1 is SGHRS and CDR2 YFSETQ. This CDR3 is 13 amino acids long. The CDR3 here is CASSFSEGETQYF. CDR3 nucleotide sequence: TGCGCCAGCAGCTTTTCGGAGGGAGAGACCCAGTACTTC.

The genes are TRBV27 and TRBJ2-3, with D possibly called TRBD1 or TRBD2 (5 bases each). V shed 6 bases and J shed 2 bases, with 12 bases lying between them. Germline-derived CDR1 and CDR2 are MNHEY and SMNVEV (reference sequence). This CDR3 comprises 14 residues. The CDR3 region has the DNA TGTGCCAGCAGCGAGCGGACAAACACAGATACGCAGTATTTT. Amino acid sequence: CASSERTNTDTQYF.